This T cell receptor beta chain was profiled in a study of beta chain features in type 1 diabetes. General observations from the study: Shortening of TCRB CDR3s, moderate but significant, appeared in all four CD4+ subsets of Type 1 diabetes patients. Patients' naive, central memory and Treg TCRB repertoires seemed closer to one another than those of healthy donors. Sequencing of cDNA might inflate the share of cells that strongly express TCR.

The isolated RNA, all of it, was reverse transcribed, so expressed TCRB transcripts were what got sequenced. Some clones are missing from TCRdb's copy, which holds only in-frame ones; the method was immunoSEQ multiplex PCR. The sample has approximately 260,000 clones; around 24% are singletons. The CDR3 contains 16 residues. Trimming removed 8 bases from V and 0 bases from J, with 14 bases in between. CDR1 is MNHEY and CDR2 is SMNVEV in the germline V gene (reference sequence). This clone appeared a few times. Its antigen is still unknown. CD4+ cells of the naive, central memory, regulatory and stem cell-like memory types were sorted via CD45RO/CCR7/CD25/CD127/CD95/CD27.

Sequences were obtained from naive CD4+ T cells from blood. This clonotype was obtained from a woman aged 25 to 39 with type 1 diabetes. The chain couples TRBV27 to TRBJ2-6; a weak D match, TRBD1 (5 bases). The CDR3 spells CASRPYRSSGANVLTF. The CDR3 DNA follows: TGTGCCAGCCGACCCTACAGGAGCTCTGGGGCCAACGTCCTGACTTTC.